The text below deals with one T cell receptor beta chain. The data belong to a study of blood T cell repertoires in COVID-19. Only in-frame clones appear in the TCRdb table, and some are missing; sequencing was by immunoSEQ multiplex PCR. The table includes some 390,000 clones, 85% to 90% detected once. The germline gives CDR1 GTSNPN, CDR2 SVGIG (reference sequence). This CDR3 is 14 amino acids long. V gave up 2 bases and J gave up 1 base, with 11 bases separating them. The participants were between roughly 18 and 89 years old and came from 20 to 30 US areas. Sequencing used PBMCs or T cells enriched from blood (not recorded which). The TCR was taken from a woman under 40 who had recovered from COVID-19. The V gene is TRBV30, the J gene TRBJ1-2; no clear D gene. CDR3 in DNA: TGTGCCTGGAGTCGAAGCCTCGTTAACTATGGCTACACCTTC. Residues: CAWSRSLVNYGYTF.